This T cell receptor beta chain was documented in a study of T cells in Graves' hyperthyroidism and ophthalmopathy. Study-level points and caveats: The model's output predicted ophthalmopathy at a median of around 7 months prior to onset.

This clonotype appeared many times. As yet, its antigen is unknown. Diagnosis rested on symptoms, serum thyroxine and TRAb, thyroid ultrasound, and orbital computed tomography. It was RNA transcripts that yielded the amplified TCR beta CDR3 regions. During a first-round RT-PCR of the TCR CDR3, the HTBI primer set was used. TCRdb redid the calling of the multiplex PCR reads with MiXCR, one entry per CDR3 protein. Of around 440,000 distinct CDR3 sequences in the sample, approximately 14% were seen once. This CDR3 has 18 amino acids. Germline V CDR1 and CDR2: MNHEY, SMNVEV (reference sequence). V lost 5 bases and J lost 2; bases outside the gene matches: 11.

Material for sequencing was blood. J is TRBJ1-5 and V is TRBV27; the match to TRBD1 covers 11 bases. The receptor comes from a woman between 18 and 29 years old with Graves' hyperthyroidism. The CDR3 region has the DNA TGTGCCAGCAGTCAGAGGACAGGGGGCGATTCGGGCAATCAGCCCCAGCATTTT. Its protein product is CASSQRTGGDSGNQPQHF.